The 26 T cell receptor beta chains below were found in one sample sequenced in a study of blood T cell repertoires in COVID-19. The table came from immunoSEQ multiplex PCR; TCRdb's copy has only in-frame clones and leaves some out. The sample contains 40,000 to 65,000 clones, around 83% of which appear only once. The material sequenced was peripheral blood. Every receptor here comes from a man between 65 and 79 years old with active COVID-19.

V usage is TRBV4-3 and J usage is TRBJ2-7; 8 bases map to TRBD2. This CDR3 has 18 amino acids. The V gene end was trimmed by 0 bases and the J gene end by 4 bases; junction bases not matched to a gene: 14. CDR1 and CDR2 from the germline V gene are LGHNA and YSLEER. CDR3 loop: CASSQEGWGSSGAYEQYF. CDR3 nucleotides: TGCGCCAGCAGCCAAGAGGGCTGGGGCAGTAGCGGGGCGTACGAGCAGTACTTC.

This chain links TRBV6-2 or TRBV6-3 with TRBJ2-2; no reliable D call. The germline V and J ends were trimmed by 5 bases and 5 bases, with 3 bases remaining between them. CDR3 length equals 11 residues. From germline, CDR1 is MNHEY and CDR2 SVGEGT. CDR3 residues: CASSLTGELFF. DNA for the CDR3: TGTGCCAGCAGTCTAACCGGGGAGCTGTTTTTT.

The chain carries TRBV5-6 and TRBJ1-1; D call uncertain. The CDR3 is made up of 15 amino acids. The V end lost 1 base, the J end lost 1 base, and 11 bases lay between the germline ends. The germline V gene encodes CDR1 SGHDT and CDR2 YYEEEE. The CDR3 bases are TGTGCCAGCAGCTTGCTTCCCACGGGGAACACTGAAGCTTTCTTT. Its translation is CASSLLPTGNTEAFF. The variable domain in full, with the rest retrieved from reference TRBV5-6 and TRBJ1-1, is DAGVTQSPTHLIKTRGQQVTLRCSPKSGHDTVSWYQQALGQGPQFIFQYYEEEERQRGNFPDRFSGHQFPNYSSELNVNALLLGDSALYLCASSLLPTGNTEAFFGQGTRLTVV.

As concerns this clone: A read error may account for a junction end that differs from germline. The chain couples TRBV9 to TRBJ2-2; 7 bases map to TRBD2. The CDR3 loop spans 14 amino acids. CDR1 and CDR2 from the germline V gene are SGDLS and YYNGEE. The CDR3 loop is CASSPGLPTRELFF. The CDR3 nucleotides read TGTGCCAGCAGCCCGGGACTACCCACCCGGGAGCTGTTTTTT.

The chain has TRBV5-1 and TRBJ2-2; D gene ambiguous. The CDR3 is 14 residues long. The V and J ends lost 0 bases and 3 bases respectively, with 6 bases between them. From germline, CDR1 is SGHRS and CDR2 YFSETQ. Here the CDR3 reads CASSLEQHTGELFF. For the CDR3, the DNA is TGCGCCAGCAGCTTGGAACAGCACACCGGGGAGCTGTTTTTT.

In this sample, this clone turned up once. The V call is TRBV10-3, the J call TRBJ1-2; 7 bases are a match to TRBD1. There are 13 residues in the CDR3. Trimming at V came to 6 bases and at J to 5 bases, leaving 6 bases not matched to a gene. CDR1 ENHRY and CDR2 SYGVKD come from the germline V gene. This chain's CDR3 is CAISPGQQYGYTF. CDR3 sequence (DNA): TGTGCCATCAGCCCGGGACAGCAATATGGCTACACCTTC.

This rearrangement joins TRBV11-3 to TRBJ2-7, with TRBD1 matching 10 bases. Losses at the gene ends were 5 bases for V and 4 bases for J; bases not matched to a gene: 2. This CDR3 has 13 residues. Germline lookup yields CDR1 SGHNT and CDR2 YENEEA. CDR3 DNA sequence: TGTGCCAGCAGCACGGGACAGGGGTACGAGCAGTACTTC. It yields the protein CASSTGQGYEQYF.

The chain combines TRBV7-2 with TRBJ2-7; 8 bases align to TRBD2. J was trimmed by 4 bases and V by 5 bases; bases with no gene match: 4. CDR1 is SGHTA, CDR2 FQGNSA, per germline. The CDR3 extends over 13 amino acids. CDR3 in DNA: TGTGCCAGCAGCCCGGGGGGGAGTTACGAGCAGTACTTC. Its protein is CASSPGGSYEQYF.

J is TRBJ1-1 and V is TRBV20-1, with 9 nucleotides matching TRBD1. V was pared by 3 bases and J by 4 bases, with 9 bases of the junction left unmatched. From germline, CDR1 is DFQATT and CDR2 SNEGSKA (reference sequence). The CDR3 has 15 amino acids. The CDR3 bases are TGCAGTGCTAGTAGTCGGACAGGGGCGGTCACTGAAGCTTTCTTT. This codes for CSASSRTGAVTEAFF.

Here the CDR3 reads CASSQDGLSYEQYF. The CDR3, as DNA: TGCGCCAGCAGCCAAGATGGCCTCTCATACGAGCAGTACTTC. The chain joins TRBV4-3 to TRBJ2-7; D ambiguous. Germline CDR1 and CDR2: LGHNA and YSLEER. V was clipped by 0 bases and J by 4 bases, with 10 bases between them. The CDR3 loop spans 14 amino acids.

This rearrangement joins TRBV5-1 to TRBJ2-1; 8 bases fit TRBD1. The CDR3 sequence is 14 residues long. Germline assignment: CDR1 SGHRS and CDR2 YFSETQ. Unmatched junction bases numbered 9, after V lost 4 bases and J lost 9 bases. The DNA for the CDR3 is TGCGCCAGCAGCCACGATGGACAGGGAGGTGAGCAGTTCTTC. Translation gives CASSHDGQGGEQFF.

This chain connects TRBV6-5 to TRBJ2-2; 8 bases align to TRBD1. Germline trimming cut 4 bases from V and 2 bases from J; bases unmatched to any gene: 3. The germline gives CDR1 MNHEY, CDR2 SVGAGI. This CDR3 has 15 amino acids. The CDR3 DNA sequence: TGTGCCAGCAGTTGGGACAGGTTAAACACCGGGGAGCTGTTTTTT. It specifies CASSWDRLNTGELFF.

The chain uses TRBV11-3 and TRBJ2-5; 15 bases map to TRBD2. V was clipped by 4 bases and J by 5 bases; unmatched bases: 2. The CDR3 has 15 residues. Germline values: CDR1 SGHNT, CDR2 YENEEA. CDR3 nucleotide sequence: TGTGCCAGCAGCTCCGGACTAGCGGGGGGGGAGACCCAGTACTTC. Its protein product is CASSSGLAGGETQYF.

The genes are TRBV6-2 or TRBV6-3 and TRBJ2-2, with 9 nucleotides matching TRBD2. The CDR3 spans 15 residues. The ends lost 4 bases at V and 6 bases at J; junction bases unmatched: 6. The V gene's germline CDR1 is MNHEY and CDR2 SVGEGT. The CDR3 spells CASSWIAGAAGELFF. In nucleotides, the CDR3 is TGTGCCAGCAGTTGGATAGCGGGGGCGGCCGGGGAGCTGTTTTTT.

This rearrangement joins TRBV30 to TRBJ1-5; TRBD1 aligns across 7 bases. Germline CDR1 reads GTSNPN; CDR2 reads SVGIG (reference sequence). With 5 bases clipped from V and 5 bases from J, the junction kept 3 bases outside the gene matches. This CDR3 has 12 amino acids. The CDR3 DNA is TGTGCCTGGGGGACAGCTTATCAGCCCCAGCATTTT. Its translation: CAWGTAYQPQHF.

The chain carries TRBV2 and TRBJ2-2; D unresolved. Trimming removed 6 bases from V and 5 bases from J, with 19 bases in between. Looked up from germline, CDR1 is SNHLY and CDR2 is FYNNEI. The CDR3 length is 16 residues. This chain's CDR3 is CASSPSPVARTGELFF. The CDR3 DNA reads as TGTGCCAGCAGCCCGTCTCCAGTGGCTAGAACCGGGGAGCTGTTTTTT.

The chain has TRBV6-4 and TRBJ2-3; D may be TRBD1 (6 bases). The germline V and J ends were trimmed by 4 bases and 4 bases, with 12 bases remaining between them. The CDR3 is made up of 14 amino acids. Germline V gene sequence: CDR1 MRHNA, CDR2 SNTAGT. The CDR3 protein is CASSALSGADTQYF. DNA for the CDR3: TGTGCCAGCAGTGCCCTTTCAGGGGCAGATACGCAGTATTTT.

V and J are TRBV7-2 and TRBJ2-1; 8 positions match TRBD2. Germline CDR1 and CDR2: SGHTA and FQGNSA. V lost 4 bases and J lost 4; bases outside the gene matches: 9. The CDR3 totals 16 residues. DNA of the CDR3: TGTGCCAGCAGCTCACTAGCGGCACGGTCTTACAATGAGCAGTTCTTC. Its translation is CASSSLAARSYNEQFF.

V and J are TRBV5-1 and TRBJ2-7, with 8 nucleotides matching TRBD1. The CDR3 covers 14 residues. Unmatched junction bases numbered 8, after V lost 6 bases and J lost 3 bases. Germline CDR1 reads SGHRS; CDR2 reads YFSETQ. CDR3 in DNA: TGCGCCAGCACAATTGGACAGGGAGGCTACGAGCAGTACTTC. Residues: CASTIGQGGYEQYF.

Only one count was recorded for this clone. This chain connects TRBV19 to TRBJ2-2; D gene ambiguous. This CDR3 has 14 amino acids. CDR1 is LNHDA, CDR2 SQIVND, per germline (reference sequence). Trimming removed 3 bases from V and 0 bases from J, with 5 bases in between. CDR3 DNA: TGTGCCAGTAGTATCGCAGCGAACACCGGGGAGCTGTTTTTT. The encoded protein is CASSIAANTGELFF.

The rearrangement uses TRBV29-1 and TRBJ2-7, with 9 bases fitting TRBD1. The V and J ends lost 5 bases and 5 bases, in that order; junction bases with no gene match: 7. The germline gives CDR1 SQVTM, CDR2 ANQGSEA. This CDR3 spans 13 amino acids. CDR3 sequence (DNA): TGCAGCGTTCGGACAGGGGAATTAAACGAGCAGTACTTC. This codes for CSVRTGELNEQYF.

This chain connects TRBV6-1 to TRBJ2-1, with 9 bases aligning to TRBD2. The CDR3 is made up of 15 amino acids. Looked up from germline, CDR1 is MNHNS and CDR2 is SASEGT. The V segment lost 3 bases and the J segment 9 bases; nucleotides outside the gene matches: 9. CDR3 nucleotide sequence: TGTGCCAGCAGTGATTGGCGAGCGGGGGGCCTTGAGCAGTTCTTC. It is translated as CASSDWRAGGLEQFF.

The rearrangement links TRBV4-1 to TRBJ2-7; D remains unclear. Germline lookup yields CDR1 MGHRA and CDR2 YSYEKL. The V end was cut by 0 bases, the J end by 3 bases, with 12 bases between. The length of the CDR3 is 15 residues. This chain's CDR3 is CASSQDLNSLYEQYF. DNA of the CDR3: TGCGCCAGCAGCCAAGATTTAAATTCCCTCTACGAGCAGTACTTC.

J is TRBJ1-6 and V is TRBV27; D is perhaps TRBD1 (5 bases). The CDR3 runs 13 residues. Trimming stripped 3 bases from V and 9 bases from J, with 9 bases between. In germline, CDR1 is MNHEY, CDR2 SMNVEV (reference sequence). For the CDR3, the DNA is TGTGCCAGCAGTTTCCAGGGCGGTTCACCCCTCCACTTT. It is translated as CASSFQGGSPLHF.

The J gene is TRBJ1-5, the V gene TRBV30; 8 bases are shared with TRBD1. The germline V gene has CDR1 GTSNPN and CDR2 SVGIG (reference sequence). V shed 2 bases, J shed 1 base, and the junction held 7 bases outside the gene matches. The CDR3 spans 16 residues. In DNA form, the CDR3 reads TGTGCCTGGAGTCCATTTAGACAGGGGAGCAATCAGCCCCAGCATTTT. Its translation is CAWSPFRQGSNQPQHF.

The chain employs TRBV15 and TRBJ2-1; unclear D gene. V lost 3 bases and J 0 bases, leaving 6 bases between the germline ends. The CDR3 sequence is 14 residues long. Germline-derived CDR1 and CDR2 are LNHNV and YYDKDF (reference sequence). The CDR3 DNA is TGTGCCACCAGCAGGAGAAACTCCTACAATGAGCAGTTCTTC. Protein: CATSRRNSYNEQFF. The full variable domain, rest sourced from reference TRBV15 and TRBJ2-1, is DAMVIQNPRYQVTQFGKPVTLSCSQTLNHNVMYWYQQKSSQAPKLLFHYYDKDFNNEADTPDNFQSRRPNTSFCFLDIRSPGLGDTAMYLCATSRRNSYNEQFFGPGTRLTVL.